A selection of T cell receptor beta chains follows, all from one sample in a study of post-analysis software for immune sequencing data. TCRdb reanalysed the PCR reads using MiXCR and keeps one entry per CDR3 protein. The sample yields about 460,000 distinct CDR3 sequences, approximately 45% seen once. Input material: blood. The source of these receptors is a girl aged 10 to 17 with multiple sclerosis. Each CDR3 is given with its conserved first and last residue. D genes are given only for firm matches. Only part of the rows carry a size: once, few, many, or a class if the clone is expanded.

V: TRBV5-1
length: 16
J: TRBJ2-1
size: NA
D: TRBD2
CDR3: CASSPPAGVSYNEQFF
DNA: TGCGCCAGCAGCCCCCCAGCGGGAGTCTCCTACAATGAGCAGTTCTTC

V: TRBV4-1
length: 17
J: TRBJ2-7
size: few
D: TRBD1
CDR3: CASSQDRQGRNFYEQYF
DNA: TGCGCCAGCAGCCAGGACCGACAGGGGCGGAATTTCTACGAGCAGTACTTC

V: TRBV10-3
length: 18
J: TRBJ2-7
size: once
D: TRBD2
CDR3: CAISGPTSGRRPSYEQYF
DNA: TGTGCCATCAGTGGGCCGACTAGCGGGAGGCGGCCCTCCTACGAGCAGTACTTC

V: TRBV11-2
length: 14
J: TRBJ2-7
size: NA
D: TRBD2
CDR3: CASSLSSGTYEQYF
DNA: TGTGCCAGCAGCTTGTCTAGCGGGACCTACGAGCAGTACTTC

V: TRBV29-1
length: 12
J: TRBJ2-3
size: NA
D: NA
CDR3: CSVVMSTDTQYF
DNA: TGCAGCGTTGTAATGTCCACAGATACGCAGTATTTT

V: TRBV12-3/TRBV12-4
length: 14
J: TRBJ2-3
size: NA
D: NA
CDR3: CASSPQTRADAQYF
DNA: TGTGCCAGCAGTCCGCAGACTCGGGCAGATGCGCAGTATTTT

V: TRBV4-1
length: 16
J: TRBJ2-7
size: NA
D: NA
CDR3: CASSQWEVGSTYEQYF
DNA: TGCGCCAGCAGCCAGTGGGAGGTAGGGTCCACCTACGAGCAGTACTTC

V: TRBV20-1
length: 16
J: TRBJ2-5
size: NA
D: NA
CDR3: CSADSSGAFNQETQYF
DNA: TGCAGTGCTGACTCATCAGGGGCCTTCAATCAAGAGACCCAGTACTTC

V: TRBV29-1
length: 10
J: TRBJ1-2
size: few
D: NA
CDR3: CSVRSYGYTF
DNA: TGCAGCGTTCGCAGCTATGGCTACACCTTC

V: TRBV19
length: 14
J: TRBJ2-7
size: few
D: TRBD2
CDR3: CASSPGLGTWEQYF
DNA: TGTGCCAGTAGCCCGGGACTAGGGACGTGGGAGCAGTACTTC

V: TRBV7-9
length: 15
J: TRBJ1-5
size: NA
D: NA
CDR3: CASSEGVFVDQPQHF
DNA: TGTGCCAGCAGCGAGGGGGTGTTCGTCGATCAGCCCCAGCATTTT

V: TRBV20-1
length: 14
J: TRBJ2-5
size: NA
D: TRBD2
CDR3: CSARVGGSTETQYF
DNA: TGCAGTGCTAGAGTGGGCGGGAGTACGGAGACCCAGTACTTC

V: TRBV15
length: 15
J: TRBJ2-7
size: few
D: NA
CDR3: CATSRDGQSGGEQYF
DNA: TGTGCCACCAGCAGAGATGGGCAATCGGGCGGCGAGCAGTACTTC

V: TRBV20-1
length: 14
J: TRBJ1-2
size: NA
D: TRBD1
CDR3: CSAPKDRSNYGYTF
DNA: TGCAGTGCCCCAAAGGACAGGTCTAACTATGGCTACACCTTC

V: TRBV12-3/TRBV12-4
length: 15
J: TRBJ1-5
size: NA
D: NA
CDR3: CASSLALAAGQPQHF
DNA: TGTGCCAGCAGTTTAGCGCTGGCAGCGGGCCAGCCCCAGCATTTT

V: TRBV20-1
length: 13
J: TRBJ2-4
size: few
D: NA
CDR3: CSAGFEGKNIQYF
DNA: TGCAGTGCGGGATTCGAGGGCAAAAACATTCAGTACTTC

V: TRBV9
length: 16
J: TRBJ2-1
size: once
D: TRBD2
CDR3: CASSVEGTSGGGEQFF
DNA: TGTGCCAGCAGCGTAGAAGGAACTAGCGGGGGGGGTGAGCAGTTCTTC

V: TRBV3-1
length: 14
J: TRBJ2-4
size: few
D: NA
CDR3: CAGSQEIQGNIQYF
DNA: TGTGCCGGCAGCCAAGAAATTCAGGGGAACATTCAGTACTTC

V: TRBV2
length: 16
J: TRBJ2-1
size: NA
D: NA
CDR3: CASSPYSGTLYNEQFF
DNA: TGTGCCAGCAGTCCATATAGCGGAACCCTCTACAATGAGCAGTTCTTC

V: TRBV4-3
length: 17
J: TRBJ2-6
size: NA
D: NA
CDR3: CASSQDGTLSGANVLTF
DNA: TGCGCCAGCAGCCAAGATGGGACCCTCTCTGGGGCCAACGTCCTGACTTTC

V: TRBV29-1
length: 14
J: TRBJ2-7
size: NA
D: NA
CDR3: CSVEKGTTSYEQYF
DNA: TGCAGCGTTGAAAAAGGGACGACGTCCTACGAGCAGTACTTC

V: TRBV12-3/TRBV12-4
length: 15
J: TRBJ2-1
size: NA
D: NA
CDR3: CASSLARGFYNEQFF
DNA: TGTGCCAGCAGTTTAGCGCGCGGATTCTACAATGAGCAGTTCTTC

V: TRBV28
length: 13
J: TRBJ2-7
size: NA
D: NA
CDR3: CASSIRGAYEQYF
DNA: TGTGCCAGCAGTATCAGGGGGGCCTACGAGCAGTACTTC

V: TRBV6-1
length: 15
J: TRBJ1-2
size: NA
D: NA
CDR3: CASSADEGWDYGYTF
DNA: TGTGCCAGCAGTGCAGATGAGGGTTGGGACTATGGCTACACCTTC

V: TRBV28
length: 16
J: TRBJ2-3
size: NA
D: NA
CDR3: CASRPQQGRRTDTQYF
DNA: TGTGCCAGCAGACCCCAACAGGGTCGGAGGACAGATACGCAGTATTTT

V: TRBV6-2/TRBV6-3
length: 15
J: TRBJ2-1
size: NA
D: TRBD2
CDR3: CASSYMRLAGGPLFF
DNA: TGTGCCAGCAGTTACATGAGGCTAGCGGGAGGGCCTCTGTTCTTC

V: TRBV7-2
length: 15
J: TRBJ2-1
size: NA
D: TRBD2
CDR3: CASSPGAGVLDEQFF
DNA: TGTGCCAGCAGCCCGGGAGCGGGGGTACTCGATGAGCAGTTCTTC

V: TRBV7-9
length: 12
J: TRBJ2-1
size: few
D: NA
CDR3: CASSPLSNEQFF
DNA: TGTGCCAGCAGTCCCCTGAGCAATGAGCAGTTCTTC

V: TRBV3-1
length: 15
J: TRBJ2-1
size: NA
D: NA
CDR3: CASSQNQLTYNEQFF
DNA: TGTGCCAGCAGCCAAAATCAACTTACCTACAATGAGCAGTTCTTC

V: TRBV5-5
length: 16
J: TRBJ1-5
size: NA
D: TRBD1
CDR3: CASSLLTGVSNQPQHF
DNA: TGTGCCAGCAGCTTGTTAACAGGGGTTAGCAATCAGCCCCAGCATTTT

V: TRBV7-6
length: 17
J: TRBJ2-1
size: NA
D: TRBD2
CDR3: CANSLAQVGGPWNEQFF
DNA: TGTGCCAACAGCTTAGCGCAAGTGGGAGGGCCATGGAATGAGCAGTTCTTC

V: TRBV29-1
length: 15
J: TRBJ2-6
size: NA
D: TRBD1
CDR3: CSVSGQNSGANVLTF
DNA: TGCAGCGTTTCGGGACAGAACTCTGGGGCCAACGTCCTGACTTTC

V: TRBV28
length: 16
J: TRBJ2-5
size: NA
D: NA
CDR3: CASSLTQPEGGETQYF
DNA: TGTGCCAGCAGTTTAACACAGCCAGAGGGAGGAGAGACCCAGTACTTC

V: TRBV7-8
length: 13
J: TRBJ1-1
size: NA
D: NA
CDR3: CASSRVMNTEAFF
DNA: TGTGCCAGCAGCAGGGTAATGAACACTGAAGCTTTCTTT

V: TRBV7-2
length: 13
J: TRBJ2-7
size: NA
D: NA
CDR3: CASSFGQTYEQYF
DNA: TGTGCCAGCAGCTTTGGCCAGACCTACGAGCAGTACTTC

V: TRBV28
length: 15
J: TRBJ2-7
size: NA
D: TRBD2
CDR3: CASSHGLAGRWEQYF
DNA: TGTGCCAGCAGTCACGGACTAGCGGGAAGGTGGGAGCAGTACTTC

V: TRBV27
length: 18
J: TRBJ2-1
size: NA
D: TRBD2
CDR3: CASSLGLAGGDPYNEQFF
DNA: TGTGCCAGCAGTTTGGGGCTAGCGGGAGGGGACCCCTACAATGAGCAGTTCTTC

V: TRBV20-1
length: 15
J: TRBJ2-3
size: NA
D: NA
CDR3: CSAGVWGGWTDTQYF
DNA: TGCAGTGCTGGCGTATGGGGCGGATGGACAGATACGCAGTATTTT

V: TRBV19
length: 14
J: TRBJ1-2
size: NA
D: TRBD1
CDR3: CASSTGTGIYGYTF
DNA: TGTGCCAGTAGTACTGGGACAGGGATCTATGGCTACACCTTC

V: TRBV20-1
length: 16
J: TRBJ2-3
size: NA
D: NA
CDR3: CSASPAWAASTDTQYF
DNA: TGCAGTGCTAGCCCCGCATGGGCAGCGAGCACAGATACGCAGTATTTT

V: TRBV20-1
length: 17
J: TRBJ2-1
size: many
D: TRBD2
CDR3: CSARLMGLAGGDNEQFF
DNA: TGCAGTGCTAGGTTGATGGGACTAGCGGGAGGGGACAATGAGCAGTTCTTC

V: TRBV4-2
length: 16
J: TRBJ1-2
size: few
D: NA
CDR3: CASSQDGQGANYGYTF
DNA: TGTGCCAGCAGCCAAGATGGGCAGGGAGCTAACTATGGCTACACCTTC

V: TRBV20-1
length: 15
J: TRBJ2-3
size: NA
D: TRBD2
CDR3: CSASLAGGPRDTQYF
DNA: TGCAGTGCTAGTTTAGCGGGAGGGCCTAGAGATACGCAGTATTTT

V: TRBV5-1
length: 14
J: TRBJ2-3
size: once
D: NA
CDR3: CASSYTEGTDTQYF
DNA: TGCGCCAGCAGCTATACGGAAGGCACAGATACGCAGTATTTT

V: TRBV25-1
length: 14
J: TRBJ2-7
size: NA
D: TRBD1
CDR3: CGPDRNLDRNEQYF
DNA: TGTGGTCCGGACAGGAATTTGGATAGGAACGAGCAGTACTTC

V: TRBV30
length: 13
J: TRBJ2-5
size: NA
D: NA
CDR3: CAWDPGLSETQYF
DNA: TGTGCCTGGGACCCTGGGCTGTCAGAGACCCAGTACTTC

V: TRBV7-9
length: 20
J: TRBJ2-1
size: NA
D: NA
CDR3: CASSKSTEGNFIKAYNEQFF
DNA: TGTGCCAGCAGTAAATCGACCGAGGGGAATTTTATCAAGGCCTACAATGAGCAGTTCTTC

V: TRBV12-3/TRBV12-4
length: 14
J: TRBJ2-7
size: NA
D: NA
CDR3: CASSLDGGTYEQYF
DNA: TGTGCCAGCAGTTTAGATGGGGGAACCTACGAGCAGTACTTC

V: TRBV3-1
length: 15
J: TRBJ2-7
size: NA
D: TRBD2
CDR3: CASSQGTSGIHEQYF
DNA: TGTGCCAGCAGCCAAGGGACTAGCGGGATCCACGAGCAGTACTTC